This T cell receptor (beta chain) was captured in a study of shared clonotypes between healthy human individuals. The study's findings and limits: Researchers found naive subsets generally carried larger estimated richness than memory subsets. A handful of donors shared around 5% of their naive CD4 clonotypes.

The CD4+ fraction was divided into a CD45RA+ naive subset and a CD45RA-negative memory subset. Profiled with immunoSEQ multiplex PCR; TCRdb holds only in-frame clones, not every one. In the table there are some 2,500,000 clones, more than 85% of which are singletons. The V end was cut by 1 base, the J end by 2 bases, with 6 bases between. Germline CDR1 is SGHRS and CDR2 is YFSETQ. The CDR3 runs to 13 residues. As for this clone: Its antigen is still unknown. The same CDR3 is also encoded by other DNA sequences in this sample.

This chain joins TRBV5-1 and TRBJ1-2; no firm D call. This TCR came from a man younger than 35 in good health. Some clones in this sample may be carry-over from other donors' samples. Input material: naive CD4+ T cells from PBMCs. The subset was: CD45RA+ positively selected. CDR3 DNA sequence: TGCGCCAGCAGCTTGACAGAAAACTATGGCTACACCTTC. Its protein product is CASSLTENYGYTF.